Listed below are T cell receptor beta chains from one sample, sequenced in a study of OX40 agonist ivuxolimab in advanced cancers. The protocol was immunoSEQ multiplex PCR, while the TCRdb copy is restricted to in-frame clones and leaves out a portion. Altogether approximately 82,000 clones are present, 86% being singletons, with the ten largest covering roughly 6%. The source material was CD4+ or CD8+ T cells sorted from blood, sampled in a trial of the OX40 agonist ivuxolimab. The receptors originated from an adult with an advanced solid tumor such as melanoma, head and neck, liver or kidney cancer. CDR3s include the opening cysteine and the closing phenylalanine or tryptophan. D genes are given only for firm matches. The size of a clone is reported for some rows only, either as once, few or many, or as a class for expanded clones.

16	TRBV7-2	TRBJ2-2	NA	TRBD2	TGTGCCAGCACCCCTCGGGGGGAACTGAACACCGGGGAGCTGTTTTTT	CASTPRGELNTGELFF
15	TRBV6-5	TRBJ2-7	few	NA	TGTGCCAGCAGCGTGACCTGGACGGTATCCTACGAGCAGTACTTC	CASSVTWTVSYEQYF
13	TRBV7-9	TRBJ2-4	NA	NA	TGTGCCAGCAGCCAGGGACTGGGAAACATTCAGTACTTC	CASSQGLGNIQYF
17	TRBV4-2	TRBJ2-1	NA	TRBD2	TGTGCCAGCAGCCAAGACCTGGCGGGGGGAACCTACAATGAGCAGTTCTTC	CASSQDLAGGTYNEQFF
13	TRBV19	TRBJ1-6	NA	NA	TGTGCCAGTAGTATCGGGAGTTCTCAGTACCTCCACTTT	CASSIGSSQYLHF
16	TRBV5-4	TRBJ2-5	NA	NA	TGTGCCAGCAGCTACCAAACAATGGGGGGGCGGGAGACCCAGTACTTC	CASSYQTMGGRETQYF
17	TRBV18	TRBJ1-1	few	NA	TGTGCCAGCTCACCATGGGAAGGGGGTTTAATGAACACTGAAGCTTTCTTT	CASSPWEGGLMNTEAFF
14	TRBV19	TRBJ2-1	NA	NA	TGTGCCAGTAGTATAGGGGGGACTGGTAATGAGCAGTTCTTC	CASSIGGTGNEQFF
16	TRBV6-6	TRBJ1-1	NA	NA	TGTGCCAGCAGTTACGATCCCCGCGGAGCGAACACTGAAGCTTTCTTT	CASSYDPRGANTEAFF
15	TRBV14	TRBJ1-1	few	NA	TGTGCCAGCAGCCAAGATGGACTTCCGAGGAGGGTGGCTTTCTTT	CASSQDGLPRRVAFF
13	TRBV6-6	TRBJ1-2	few	NA	TGTGCCAGCAGGGACAGTTCTGCCTATGGCTACACCTTC	CASRDSSAYGYTF
14	TRBV6-6	TRBJ2-1	NA	NA	TGTGCCAGCAGCCACACCGTCTCGGGCAATGAGCAGTTCTTC	CASSHTVSGNEQFF
16	TRBV7-9	TRBJ1-1	NA	NA	TGTGCCAGCATTTCTAGGTTTCGCGACATGGACACTGAAGCTTTCTTT	CASISRFRDMDTEAFF
15	TRBV7-2	TRBJ2-7	NA	NA	TGTGCCAGCAGCTCCTTCGAGACTAGAGTCTACGAGCAGTACTTC	CASSSFETRVYEQYF
11	TRBV2	TRBJ1-2	NA	NA	TGTGCCAGCAGTGAAGAGGCCAGCCCGACCTTC	CASSEEASPTF
12	TRBV30	TRBJ1-2	NA	TRBD1	TGTGCCTGGCAGGGGGCGGACTATGGCTACACCTTC	CAWQGADYGYTF
17	TRBV5-4	TRBJ1-4	NA	NA	TGTGCCAGCAGCTCTGGACCGCGAGGCGGGACTAATGAAAAACTGTTTTTT	CASSSGPRGGTNEKLFF
17	TRBV11-3	TRBJ1-3	NA	NA	TGTGCCAGCAGCTTAGTAGCCTCTCGCGTCTCTGGAAACACCATATATTTT	CASSLVASRVSGNTIYF
14	TRBV10-2	TRBJ2-5	medium-sized	NA	TGCGCCAGCAGTGGAGGGGCGGCCCAAGAGACCCAGTACTTC	CASSGGAAQETQYF
14	TRBV28	TRBJ1-2	NA	TRBD1	TGTGCCAGCAGCCAGGCGACAGGGGACTATGGCTACACCTTC	CASSQATGDYGYTF
13	TRBV7-9	TRBJ2-7	NA	NA	TGTGCCAGCAGCTTCGGCCCCTCCTACGAGCAGTACTTC	CASSFGPSYEQYF
14	TRBV5-1	TRBJ2-7	NA	NA	TGCGCCAGCAGCTTGTACAGGGATTATTACGAGCAGTACTTC	CASSLYRDYYEQYF
15	TRBV19	TRBJ1-2	once	NA	TGTGCCAGTAGTTTCGTCAGAACAGCAGTTGGTGGCTACACCTTC	CASSFVRTAVGGYTF
13	TRBV18	TRBJ2-7	NA	NA	TGTGCCAGCTCACCACAGTCCGGTTACGAGCAGTACTTC	CASSPQSGYEQYF
16	TRBV27	TRBJ2-1	NA	NA	TGTGCCAGCAGCTCGAACGGGATGAGCTCCTACAATGAGCAGTTCTTC	CASSSNGMSSYNEQFF
15	TRBV6-1	TRBJ2-2	once	TRBD1	TGTGCCAGCAGCTCACAGGGGGCGGTCACCGGGGAGCTGTTTTTT	CASSSQGAVTGELFF
16	TRBV7-3	TRBJ2-1	once	TRBD1	TGTGCCAGCAGCCAGGGACAGGGAGGCTCCTACAATGAGCAGTTCTTC	CASSQGQGGSYNEQFF
14	TRBV2	TRBJ2-1	NA	NA	TGTGCCAGCAGTGAAGCCAGGGGAGAGAATGAGCAGTTCTTC	CASSEARGENEQFF
14	TRBV19	TRBJ2-7	NA	NA	TGTGCCAGTAGTCCAGAGGGGGGCCCGGAGGAGCAGTACTTC	CASSPEGGPEEQYF
15	TRBV6-1	TRBJ2-7	once	NA	TGTGCCAGCAGACCTAAATGGGACTCCACCTACGAGCAGTACTTC	CASRPKWDSTYEQYF
16	TRBV5-4	TRBJ2-7	NA	TRBD1	TGTGCCAGCAGCCCCATCGAAGGACAGGGATCCTACGAGCAGTACTTC	CASSPIEGQGSYEQYF
15	TRBV19	TRBJ1-5	NA	TRBD1	TGTGCCAGTAGTTCCCGAGGAGGGGGCTATCAGCCCCAGCATTTT	CASSSRGGGYQPQHF
15	TRBV11-2	TRBJ1-2	NA	NA	TGTGCCAGCAGCTTAGATACCAGGGCTGGGAGCGGCTACACCTTC	CASSLDTRAGSGYTF
15	TRBV18	TRBJ1-4	NA	NA	TGTGCCAGCTCTACACAGGTTTCAACTAATGAAAAACTGTTTTTT	CASSTQVSTNEKLFF
14	TRBV9	TRBJ1-2	once	NA	TGTGCCAGCAGCCAAAGGAGGGCCGACTATGGCTACACCTTC	CASSQRRADYGYTF
14	TRBV19	TRBJ2-2	once	NA	TGTGCCAGTTCTCCGGCCCGGGGGACCGGGGAGCTGTTTTTT	CASSPARGTGELFF
14	TRBV27	TRBJ1-1	NA	NA	TGTGCCAGCAGTTTGCGAAGAGAGTATAACGAAGCTTTCTTT	CASSLRREYNEAFF
15	TRBV7-9	TRBJ1-2	few	TRBD1	TGTGCCAGCAGCTTCGGGACAGGGTTTAACTATGGCTACACCTTC	CASSFGTGFNYGYTF
12	TRBV6-6	TRBJ1-2	NA	NA	TGTGCCAGCAGTCGCGGAGGCTATGGCTACACCTTC	CASSRGGYGYTF
14	TRBV5-1	TRBJ2-1	NA	TRBD1	TGCGCCAGCAGCCACGCGGACAGGGATGTTGAGCAGTTCTTC	CASSHADRDVEQFF
14	TRBV4-2	TRBJ2-2	NA	NA	TGTGCCAGCAGCCGGGGGGCTGGGTCCGGGGAGCTGTTTTTT	CASSRGAGSGELFF
16	TRBV6-1	TRBJ1-3	NA	NA	TGTGCCAGCAGTGGCTTGACACCCTACTCTGGAAACACCATATATTTT	CASSGLTPYSGNTIYF
16	TRBV18	TRBJ2-1	NA	TRBD2	TGTGCCAGCTCACTTCGACTAGCGGGAGGGTACAATGAGCAGTTCTTC	CASSLRLAGGYNEQFF
16	TRBV7-6	TRBJ2-3	NA	TRBD2	TGTGCCAGCAGCGACCTAGCGGGAGTCATCACAGATACGCAGTATTTT	CASSDLAGVITDTQYF
13	TRBV30	TRBJ1-1	NA	TRBD1	TGTGCCTATATGACAGGGGCGAACACTGAAGCTTTCTTT	CAYMTGANTEAFF
15	TRBV18	TRBJ1-1	NA	NA	TGTGCCAGCTCACCATCAATCGGGAAGACCACTGAAGCTTTCTTT	CASSPSIGKTTEAFF
15	TRBV4-1	TRBJ2-7	NA	NA	TGCGCCAGCAGCCAAGATGAGGGAGCCGCCTACGAGCAGTACTTC	CASSQDEGAAYEQYF
16	TRBV11-2	TRBJ2-5	NA	NA	TGTGCCAGCAGCTTAGAGCCGGGCCCCTACCAAGAGACCCAGTACTTC	CASSLEPGPYQETQYF
15	TRBV6-1	TRBJ2-3	few	TRBD1	TGTGCCAGCAGTGATGTGGACAGGGGGACAGATACGCAGTATTTT	CASSDVDRGTDTQYF
11	TRBV6-5	TRBJ2-7	once	NA	TGTGCCAGCAGTTACTACGGGGAGCAGTACTTC	CASSYYGEQYF
13	TRBV5-1	TRBJ1-2	few	NA	TGCGCCAGCAGCTTGGGTGGGCCCGATGGCTACACCTTC	CASSLGGPDGYTF
15	TRBV4-1	TRBJ2-7	once	TRBD1	TGCGCCAGCAGCCATCTGGGACAGGGGGCCCACGAGCAGTACTTC	CASSHLGQGAHEQYF
18	TRBV30	TRBJ2-3	NA	TRBD2	TGTGCCTGGAGGTCGGGGGGGGCGAGGATATGGGAGACAGATACGCAGTATTTT	CAWRSGGARIWETDTQYF
17	TRBV19	TRBJ2-2	once	TRBD1	TGTGCCAGTAGTGAATTAGGGGCAGGGGGCTTTCCCGGGGAGCTGTTTTTT	CASSELGAGGFPGELFF
13	TRBV6-6	TRBJ2-7	once	NA	TGTGCCAGCAGTTTTAAAGCGGGCCACGAGCAGTACTTC	CASSFKAGHEQYF